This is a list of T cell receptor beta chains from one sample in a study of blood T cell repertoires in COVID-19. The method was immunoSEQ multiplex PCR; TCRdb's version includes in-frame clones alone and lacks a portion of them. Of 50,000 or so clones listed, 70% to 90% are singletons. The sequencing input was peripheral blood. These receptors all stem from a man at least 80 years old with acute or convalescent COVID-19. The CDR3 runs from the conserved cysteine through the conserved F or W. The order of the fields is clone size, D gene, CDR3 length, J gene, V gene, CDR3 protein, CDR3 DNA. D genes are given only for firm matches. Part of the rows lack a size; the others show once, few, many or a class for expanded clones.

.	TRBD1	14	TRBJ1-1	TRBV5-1	CASSPGGWGTEAFF	TGCGCCAGCAGCCCAGGGGGGTGGGGGACTGAAGCTTTCTTT
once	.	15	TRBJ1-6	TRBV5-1	CASSLAGAGYSPLHF	TGCGCCAGCAGCTTGGCAGGGGCAGGTTATTCACCCCTCCACTTT
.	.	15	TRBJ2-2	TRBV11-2	CASSFTGRGTGELFF	TGTGCCAGCAGCTTTACGGGGCGGGGAACCGGGGAGCTGTTTTTT
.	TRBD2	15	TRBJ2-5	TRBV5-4	CASSRTSGGQETQYF	TGTGCCAGCAGCAGGACTAGCGGGGGGCAAGAGACCCAGTACTTC
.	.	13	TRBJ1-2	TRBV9	CASSVTVEERISF	TGTGCCAGCAGCGTAACCGTGGAGGAGCGGATTTCCTTC
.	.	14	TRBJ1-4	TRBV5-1	CASSLGQNNEKLFF	TGCGCCAGCAGCTTGGGACAGAATAATGAAAAACTGTTTTTT
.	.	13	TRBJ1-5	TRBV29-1	CSVGGGGNQPQHF	TGCAGCGTCGGGGGGGGCGGCAATCAGCCCCAGCATTTT
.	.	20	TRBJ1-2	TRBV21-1	CASSNPKGTDRLGLDYGYTF	TGTGCCAGCAGCAACCCCAAAGGGACAGACAGGTTGGGGCTGGACTATGGCTACACCTTC
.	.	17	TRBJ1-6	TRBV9	CASSEEGVRSYNSPLHF	TGTGCCAGCAGCGAGGAGGGCGTAAGGAGTTATAATTCACCCCTCCACTTT
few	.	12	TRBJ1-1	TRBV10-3	CATRIENTEAFF	TGTGCCACCCGAATAGAGAACACTGAAGCTTTCTTT
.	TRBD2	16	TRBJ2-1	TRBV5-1	CASSLVLAGANNEQFF	TGCGCCAGCAGCTTGGTCCTAGCGGGGGCCAACAATGAGCAGTTCTTC
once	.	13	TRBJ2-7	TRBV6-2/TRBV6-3	CASSLQIPYEQYF	TGTGCCAGCAGCCTCCAGATCCCCTACGAGCAGTACTTC
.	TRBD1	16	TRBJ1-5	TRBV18	CASSPAGQGAGQPQHF	TGTGCCAGCTCACCGGCGGGACAGGGGGCAGGTCAGCCCCAGCATTTT
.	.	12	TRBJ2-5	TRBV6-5	CASSKTQETQYF	TGTGCCAGCAGTAAAACACAAGAGACCCAGTACTTC
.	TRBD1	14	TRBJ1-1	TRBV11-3	CASSLGQLNTEAFF	TGTGCCAGCAGCTTGGGACAGCTGAACACTGAAGCTTTCTTT
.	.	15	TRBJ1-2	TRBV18	CASSPPGRPDYGYTF	TGTGCCAGCTCACCACCCGGCAGGCCCGACTATGGCTACACCTTC
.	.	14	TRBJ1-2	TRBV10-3	CAISDPFRGYGYTF	TGTGCCATCAGTGACCCGTTCAGGGGCTATGGCTACACCTTC
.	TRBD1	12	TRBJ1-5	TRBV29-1	CSAGTVNQPQHF	TGCAGCGCCGGGACAGTCAATCAGCCCCAGCATTTT
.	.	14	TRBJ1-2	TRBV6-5	CASARNRINYGYTF	TGTGCCAGCGCCCGTAACAGGATTAACTATGGCTACACCTTC
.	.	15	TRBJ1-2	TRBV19	CASSSTGYANYGYTF	TGTGCCAGTAGCTCGACAGGCTACGCTAACTATGGCTACACCTTC
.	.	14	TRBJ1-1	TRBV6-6	CASTWTEMNTEAFF	TGTGCCAGCACCTGGACAGAGATGAACACTGAAGCTTTCTTT
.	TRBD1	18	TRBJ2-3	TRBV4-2	CASSQVRQGGAPGDTQYF	TGTGCCAGCAGCCAAGTACGACAGGGGGGCGCCCCGGGGGATACGCAGTATTTT
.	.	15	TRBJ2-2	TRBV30	CACTRWTENTGELFF	TGTGCCTGTACCAGGTGGACAGAGAACACCGGGGAGCTGTTTTTT
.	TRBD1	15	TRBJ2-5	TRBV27	CASSFATGGMETQYF	TGTGCCAGCAGTTTTGCGACAGGGGGGATGGAGACCCAGTACTTC
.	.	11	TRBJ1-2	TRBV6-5	CASKGIYGYTF	TGTGCCAGCAAGGGGATCTATGGCTACACCTTC
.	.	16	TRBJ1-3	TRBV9	CASSVGQGRSGNTIYF	TGTGCCAGCAGCGTAGGGCAGGGGCGCTCTGGAAACACCATATATTTT